Following are 7 T cell receptor beta chains from one sample sequenced in a study of metastatic and nonmetastatic thyroid tumors. Thyroid surgery took place with no prior treatment in any patient. TCRdb re-called the PCR reads with MiXCR. The table has 25,000 to 40,000 clones, approximately 19% seen once; the top ten hold 22%. Sequenced material: blood. The receptors come from a female donor with papillary thyroid cancer or a benign thyroid nodule (not recorded which). Some clones in this sample may be carry-over from other donors' samples.

The rearrangement joins TRBV20-1 to TRBJ2-7, with TRBD1 identical over 12 bases. Looked up from germline, CDR1 is DFQATT and CDR2 is SNEGSKA (reference sequence). The CDR3 contains 14 residues. The V and J ends lost 6 bases and 0 bases, in that order; junction bases with no gene match: 3. CDR3 DNA: TGCAGTGCGGGGACAGGGGGCAACTCCTACGAGCAGTACTTC. It translates to CSAGTGGNSYEQYF.

This clone is categorized as medium-sized (0.01 to 0.1%). The chain carries TRBV6-1 and TRBJ1-2; no firm D call. The CDR3 sequence is 12 residues long. Germline values: CDR1 MNHNS, CDR2 SASEGT. V was cut by 6 bases and J by 2 bases, with 7 bases left in between. CDR3 bases: TGTGCCAGCAGGGTATTGAACTATGGCTACACCTTC. It codes for CASRVLNYGYTF.

This clone was picked up many times. One base away lies a much larger clone, so this may be a sequencing read error. The conserved final phenylalanine or tryptophan is absent from the CDR3, which likely points to a read error. The J gene is TRBJ2-3, the V gene TRBV6-5; unclear D gene. Germline V lookup: CDR1 MNHEY, CDR2 SVGAGI. V gave up 0 bases and J gave up 4 bases, with 14 bases separating them. This CDR3 contains 16 residues. For the CDR3, the DNA is TGTGCCAGCAGTTACTCGGGTGGGGTGGTGTCAGATACGCAGTATTCT. Protein: CASSYSGGVVSDTQYS.

This clone was counted ten times or more. The chain is built from TRBV5-4 and TRBJ2-2; TRBD1 might be the D (6 bases). Germline lookup yields CDR1 SGHNT and CDR2 YYREEE (reference sequence). The V and J ends lost 0 bases and 0 bases respectively, with 9 bases between them. The CDR3 loop spans 16 amino acids. The CDR3: CASSLGGQTNTGELFF. The DNA for the CDR3 is TGTGCCAGCAGCTTGGGAGGACAGACGAACACCGGGGAGCTGTTTTTT.

This clone has ten or more counts. This chain links TRBV5-5 with TRBJ1-1; no clear D. The germline V gene encodes CDR1 SGHKS and CDR2 YYEKEE (reference sequence). Between the trimmed V and J ends, which lost 4 bases and 2 bases, there was a span of 6 bases. This CDR3 has 12 amino acids. Written as DNA, the CDR3 is TGTGCCAGCAGCCCATTAAACACTGAAGCTTTCTTT. This translates into CASSPLNTEAFF.

The rearrangement uses TRBV19 and TRBJ2-1; possibly TRBD2 for D (6 bases). Trimming removed 3 bases from V and 9 bases from J, with 12 bases in between. The germline V gene has CDR1 LNHDA and CDR2 SQIVND (reference sequence). The CDR3 has 13 residues. The CDR3 region is CASSMTGRSEQFF. DNA for the CDR3: TGTGCCAGTAGTATGACGGGGAGGAGTGAGCAGTTCTTC.

This clone was counted at least ten times. The chain recombines TRBV13 with TRBJ2-7; D may be TRBD1 or TRBD2 (5 bases each). Per the germline V gene, CDR1 is PRHDT and CDR2 is FYEKMQ (reference sequence). The CDR3 extends over 15 amino acids. V shed 2 bases and J shed 5 bases, with 16 bases lying between them. The CDR3 region is CASSLRGALIHEQYF. The DNA of the CDR3 is TGTGCCAGCAGCTTACGAGGGGCTCTCATCCACGAGCAGTACTTC.